Listed below are T cell receptor beta chains from one sample, sequenced in a study of sequential checkpoint blockade in melanoma. Method: immunoSEQ multiplex PCR; TCRdb's copy keeps in-frame clones and lacks some. Of some 17,000 clones in the sample, over 70% were seen once. This material consisted of CD8+ T cells sorted from blood (inferred from file names), taken from a patient given nivolumab and ipilimumab in sequence. These receptors were taken from a human donor with melanoma. Both conserved end residues are part of each CDR3. D genes are given only for firm matches. Expanded clones get a size class; other rows say once, few or many, or leave the size out.

j_call | v_call | clone_size | d_call | cdr3_nt | cdr3_aa
TRBJ2-7 | TRBV5-4 | - | - | TGTGCCAGCAGCCTTGGGGCAGTTTCCTACGAGCAGTACTTC | CASSLGAVSYEQYF
TRBJ1-6 | TRBV4-3 | once | - | TGCGCCAGCAGCCCAGACAGCTCCTATAATTCACCCCTCCACTTT | CASSPDSSYNSPLHF
TRBJ2-7 | TRBV9 | once | TRBD1 | TGTGCCAGCAGCAGCACAGGGGCGGCGAGCTACGAGCAGTACTTC | CASSSTGAASYEQYF
TRBJ1-2 | TRBV4-1 | - | - | TGCGCCAGCAGCCAAGATTACGAGACAGCGGGAAACTATGGCTACACCTTC | CASSQDYETAGNYGYTF
TRBJ1-4 | TRBV6-1 | - | - | TGTGCCAGCAGTGAAGTACCACTAGGTAGCGCAACTAATGAAAAACTGTTTTTT | CASSEVPLGSATNEKLFF
TRBJ2-7 | TRBV11-2 | - | TRBD1 | TGTGCCAGCAGCCCCGGGACAGGACCCTACGAGCAGTACTTC | CASSPGTGPYEQYF
TRBJ2-7 | TRBV9 | few | TRBD1 | TGTGCCAGCAGCGCCGGCTACAGGGGTCACAACGAGCAGTACTTC | CASSAGYRGHNEQYF
TRBJ2-7 | TRBV27 | once | - | TGTGCCAGCAGTTGGGGAGACTCCTACGAGCAGTACTTC | CASSWGDSYEQYF
TRBJ2-7 | TRBV6-5 | once | TRBD2 | TGTGCCAGCACCCCGGGCGGGAGGACCTACGAGCAGTACTTC | CASTPGGRTYEQYF
TRBJ2-1 | TRBV4-1 | - | TRBD2 | TGCGCCAGCAGCCAAGGACGACTAGCGGGGGGGTGGGATGAGCAGTTCTTC | CASSQGRLAGGWDEQFF
TRBJ2-1 | TRBV4-1 | - | TRBD1 | TGCGCCAGCAGGCGGACAGGACAGGGCAATGAGCAGTTCTTC | CASRRTGQGNEQFF
TRBJ2-7 | TRBV28 | - | TRBD2 | TGTGCCAGCAGTCCGCTACTAGCGGGAGTCGAGCAGTACTTC | CASSPLLAGVEQYF
TRBJ1-1 | TRBV27 | few | - | TGTGCCAGCAGTTATTTAGTGGGGGCGCAGACTGAAGCTTTCTTT | CASSYLVGAQTEAFF
TRBJ2-7 | TRBV14 | - | - | TGTGCCAGCAGCCAAGTCCAGGGATGGGAGCAGTACTTC | CASSQVQGWEQYF
TRBJ2-7 | TRBV11-1 | once | - | TGTGCCAGCAGCTCGGGGGATTACGGCGAGCAGTACTTC | CASSSGDYGEQYF
TRBJ1-2 | TRBV5-4 | - | - | TGTGCCAGCAGCTTGGCGAAAGAGGGCTACACCTTC | CASSLAKEGYTF
TRBJ2-7 | TRBV27 | few | TRBD1 | TGTGCCAGCAGTTTAATTCCAGGGGGCGGCGAGCAGTACTTC | CASSLIPGGGEQYF
TRBJ1-5 | TRBV19 | - | - | TGTGCCAGTAGTATTTGGGAGGGGGATCAGCCCCAGCATTTT | CASSIWEGDQPQHF
TRBJ1-1 | TRBV19 | once | - | TGTGCCAGTAGCCCTAGGGAGGGAGGGAACACTGAAGCTTTCTTT | CASSPREGGNTEAFF
TRBJ1-5 | TRBV27 | - | - | TGTGCCAGCAGTACCTCACATAATCAGCCCCAGCATTTT | CASSTSHNQPQHF
TRBJ1-1 | TRBV28 | - | - | TGTGCCAGCAGCTCCGGACAGTCTACTGAAGCTTTCTTT | CASSSGQSTEAFF
TRBJ2-7 | TRBV6-1 | few | - | TGTGCCAGCAGTGAAGCAGGAGGGCCCTACGAGCAGTACTTC | CASSEAGGPYEQYF
TRBJ2-7 | TRBV11-3 | - | - | TGTGCCAGCAGCTCATCAGACTCTTACGAGCAGTACTTC | CASSSSDSYEQYF
TRBJ1-2 | TRBV7-9 | - | - | TGTGCCAGCAGCTTACCTAACAGGGATGGCTACACCTTC | CASSLPNRDGYTF
TRBJ2-7 | TRBV27 | few | - | TGTGCCAGCAGTTTCTCAAGGGGAACCTACGAGCAGTACTTC | CASSFSRGTYEQYF
TRBJ1-2 | TRBV30 | - | - | TGTGCCTGGTTACAGCCAGCGGCCTATGGCTACACCTTC | CAWLQPAAYGYTF
TRBJ2-7 | TRBV7-9 | - | TRBD2 | TGTGCCAGCAGCTTAGTCGATAGCGGGGGGGACGAGCAGTACTTC | CASSLVDSGGDEQYF
TRBJ2-7 | TRBV4-2 | once | TRBD2 | TGTGCCAGCAGCCCGGGCGGGGGGGTCCAATACGAGCAGTACTTC | CASSPGGGVQYEQYF
TRBJ1-1 | TRBV2 | - | - | TGTGCCAGCAGGCCCAGTCTCCAGGGGAACACTGAAGCTTTCTTT | CASRPSLQGNTEAFF
TRBJ1-4 | TRBV27 | - | - | TGTGCCAGCAGTTTGGAGTGGATAGCGGGGAATAATGAAAAACTGTTTTTT | CASSLEWIAGNNEKLFF
TRBJ2-7 | TRBV27 | few | TRBD1 | TGTGCCAGCAGTCACGGGACAGCTTACGAGCAGTACTTC | CASSHGTAYEQYF
TRBJ2-7 | TRBV2 | - | TRBD1 | TGTGCCAGCAGTCCTCGGACAGGGGGATACTACGAGCAGTACTTC | CASSPRTGGYYEQYF
TRBJ2-7 | TRBV6-1 | - | - | TGTGCCAGCAGTGAAGGGCCCGGGGGCGAGCAGTACTTC | CASSEGPGGEQYF
TRBJ2-1 | TRBV19 | - | - | TGTGCCAGTAGTATCCAGTTTGGTAATGAGCAGTTCTTC | CASSIQFGNEQFF
TRBJ2-7 | TRBV5-1 | - | - | TGCGCCAGCAGCTTGGAAGTGACAGTATTCTACGAGCAGTACTTC | CASSLEVTVFYEQYF
TRBJ2-7 | TRBV6-5 | once | TRBD1 | TGTGCCAGCAGTTGGGGACAGTCCTACGAGCAGTACTTC | CASSWGQSYEQYF
TRBJ2-7 | TRBV10-2 | - | - | TGCGCCAGCAGTGAGTCGGTCGGCTCCTACGAGCAGTACTTC | CASSESVGSYEQYF
TRBJ2-7 | TRBV29-1 | - | - | TGCAGCGTTGTAGACGGCTACGAGCAGTACTTC | CSVVDGYEQYF
TRBJ2-7 | TRBV27 | - | - | TGTGCCAGCAGTTTAGGCCCAGGGTCCTACGAGCAGTACTTC | CASSLGPGSYEQYF
TRBJ2-7 | TRBV21-1 | - | - | TGTGCCAGCAGCAAAGCGGGAGATTCCGGAGGTGAGCAGTACTTC | CASSKAGDSGGEQYF
TRBJ2-7 | TRBV5-1 | - | TRBD2 | TGCGCCAGCAGCTCTGGGACTAGCGGGAGTAGCGAGCAGTACTTC | CASSSGTSGSSEQYF
TRBJ1-3 | TRBV9 | few | - | TGTGCCAGCCAGTCGGGAGGAAACACCATATATTTT | CASQSGGNTIYF
TRBJ1-2 | TRBV30 | - | TRBD1 | TGTGCCTGGAGTGTAAAGGACAGGGGACAGGACTATGGCTACACCTTC | CAWSVKDRGQDYGYTF
TRBJ2-7 | TRBV5-4 | - | TRBD1 | TGTGCCAGCAGCAGAACCGGACAGGGTTTCAAATACTCCTACGAGCAGTACTTC | CASSRTGQGFKYSYEQYF
TRBJ1-3 | TRBV4-3 | - | - | TGCGCCAGCAGCCAAGATTTTGTCAGGTACTCTGGAAACACCATATATTTT | CASSQDFVRYSGNTIYF
TRBJ1-6 | TRBV15 | - | - | TGTGCCACCAGCAGAGATCCCCAGGGAGGTTCACCCCTCCACTTT | CATSRDPQGGSPLHF
TRBJ1-4 | TRBV6-5 | - | - | TGTGCCAGCAGTTACTCCCAGGGGCGGGCTAATGAAAAACTGTTTTTT | CASSYSQGRANEKLFF
TRBJ2-7 | TRBV19 | - | TRBD1 | TGTGCCAGTAGCCCCGGGACAGGGGGCGGCTACGAGCAGTACTTC | CASSPGTGGGYEQYF
TRBJ2-1 | TRBV4-2 | - | TRBD1 | TGTGCCAGCAGCCAACTCGGACAGGGCCACTACAATGAGCAGTTCTTC | CASSQLGQGHYNEQFF
TRBJ2-7 | TRBV9 | - | - | TGTGCCAGCAGCGTAGCTTCCAGCGGTCTTTCCTACGAGCAGTACTTC | CASSVASSGLSYEQYF
TRBJ1-6 | TRBV7-8 | - | - | TGTGCCAGCAGCTTGGCTTCCTCCTATAATTCACCCCTCCACTTT | CASSLASSYNSPLHF
TRBJ2-7 | TRBV7-8 | - | - | TGTGCCAGCAGAGGGACATTTTGGTCCTACGAGCAGTACTTC | CASRGTFWSYEQYF
TRBJ2-7 | TRBV9 | - | - | TGTGCCAGCAGCGTAGGCAGGGCGACCTACGAGCAGTACTTC | CASSVGRATYEQYF
TRBJ1-2 | TRBV20-1 | few | - | TGCAGTTCCCCAGGTTTCTATGGCTACACCTTC | CSSPGFYGYTF
TRBJ2-7 | TRBV11-3 | - | - | TGTGCCAGCAGCCCCTTTACCAGCTACGAGCAGTACTTC | CASSPFTSYEQYF